Listed here is a single T cell receptor (beta chain). It lacks a known antigen. There are no base qualities to consult, and no much larger clone falls within one base. The sample belongs to a study of blood T cell repertoires in COVID-19 (dated by TCRdb to the early 2020s). Looking at the study overall: Samples covering the acute and convalescent phases of COVID-19 were provided by collaborators in the United States, Italy and Spain. The material from the prospective study consisted of cDNA or gDNA derived from T cells, B-cell-depleted T cells, or PBMCs. A freely available public database, intended as a resource for researchers studying the immune response to SARS-CoV-2, is where the repertoires were released. Where HLA class I and class II types were available, the types were taken from metadata supplied by the sample provider, not from assay-based typing. A de-identified subject ID, COVID-19 status, age in years and sex were almost always included in the sample metadata. Subjects who had been exposed to COVID-19, were actively infected with it, or had recovered from it provided the deeply sampled blood TCRbeta repertoires that made up the dataset. Samples came from the ongoing ImmuneRACE study (first 160 participants) plus 1,254 subjects from 6 global collaborators.

The germline V gene specifies MDHEN as CDR1 and SYDVKM as CDR2. Counted from cysteine to phenylalanine, this CDR3 has 15 amino acids. Solely the CDR3 DNA is kept, with 45 bases framed from the first base. Trimming removed 7 bases from V and 4 bases from J; the gene matches leave 8 bases unexplained. The immunoSEQ Assay, a bias-controlled multiplex PCR, was used to amplify TCRbeta CDR3 regions from genomic DNA. From the authors' description of their analysis: Within the assay, amplification of reference gene primers was used to estimate how many nucleated cells each sample contained. To quantify the absolute abundance of each unique TCRbeta CDR3 rearrangement, sequence reads were collapsed and filtered. Productive Simpson clonality was computed per sample as the square root of Simpson's diversity index over productive rearrangements. Entries here come from immuneACCESS through TCRdb and include only in-frame sequences with V and J called. Some clones fail to appear in such tables; in the studies checked, an unresolved V gene covers under half of the shortfall, and the cause of the remainder is unknown. Clone size and the V and J calls come from that table; the DNA yielded D and trimming. This sample lists approximately 300,000 clones; about 90% were detected once. The ten largest clones represent 2.2% of the sample.

Broader findings and caveats from the paper: How much clinical and demographic metadata was included differed by source and by participant, and the metadata was provided uncurated.

A second Seattle source provided samples from volunteer blood donors who had recovered from COVID-19. Collaborating institutions collected whole blood in K2EDTA tubes following their own protocols. For TCRbeta analysis, collaborator samples were shipped as frozen whole blood, as isolated PBMCs, or as DNA extracted from either sample type. The sample consisted of peripheral blood. The chain is made from TRBV28 and TRBJ2-1, with 9 bases aligning to TRBD2. This TCR was recovered from a woman in her fifties or sixties who had recovered from COVID-19. CDR3 protein: CASNPLAGTYNEQFF. The bases are TGTGCCAGCAACCCTCTAGCGGGGACTTACAATGAGCAGTTCTTC. When the CDR3 is completed using the reference TRBV28 and TRBJ2-1 genes on either side, the full variable domain is DVKVTQSSRYLVKRTGEKVFLECVQDMDHENMFWYRQDPGLGLRLIYFSYDVKMKEKGDIPEGYSVSREKKERFSLILESASTNQTSMYLCASNPLAGTYNEQFFGPGTRLTVL.